The rows below give T cell receptor beta chains drawn from one sample of a study of T cell responses to AZD1222 COVID-19 vaccine. Assay: immunoSEQ multiplex PCR; the TCRdb copy retains only in-frame clones and omits some. The sample records 100,000 to 150,000 clones, approximately 94% being singletons. This sample comprised peripheral blood, obtained on day 0 of AZD1222 vaccination. The receptor source for this set is an adult in good health. Each CDR3 is given with its conserved first and last residue. Fields, in order: V gene, D gene, J gene, clone size, CDR3 length, CDR3 DNA, CDR3 protein. A D gene is named only where the DNA matches it firmly. Clone sizes are given selectively: once, few, many, or a class where the clone is expanded.

TRBV11-2	TRBD1	TRBJ2-7	NA	15	TGTGCCAGCAGCTTAGGGGCAGGGGGCTTTGGGGAGCAGTACTTC	CASSLGAGGFGEQYF
TRBV28	TRBD1	TRBJ1-3	NA	14	TGTGCCAGCGGCAGGGGGCTGGGTGGAAACACCATATATTTT	CASGRGLGGNTIYF
TRBV7-8	NA	TRBJ2-7	once	15	TGTGCCAGCAGCTTAGCGCAAGGGGGGGTTAGGGAGCAGTACTTC	CASSLAQGGVREQYF
TRBV18	TRBD1	TRBJ1-5	NA	16	TGTGCCAGCTCACAGGGACAGCCTTATAGCAATCAGCCCCAGCATTTT	CASSQGQPYSNQPQHF
TRBV27	TRBD1	TRBJ1-4	NA	13	TGTGCCAGCCGGGGACAGGGCGTTGAAAAACTGTTTTTT	CASRGQGVEKLFF
TRBV5-6	NA	TRBJ2-5	NA	13	TGTGCCAGCAGCCTTGCGGGTATTGAGACCCAGTACTTC	CASSLAGIETQYF
TRBV30	TRBD2	TRBJ2-1	NA	16	TGTGCCTGGAGTGTAGGGGGACTAGCGGGATACAATGAGCAGTTCTTC	CAWSVGGLAGYNEQFF
TRBV18	NA	TRBJ2-7	NA	17	TGTGCCAGCTCACCACCGGACCCGGGGGTGCGGTCCTACGAGCAGTACTTC	CASSPPDPGVRSYEQYF
TRBV9	TRBD1	TRBJ2-3	NA	20	TGTGCCAGCAGCGTAGAGCGGAATCCCGACAGGGGGCGGTGGGCAGATACGCAGTATTTT	CASSVERNPDRGRWADTQYF
TRBV20-1	NA	TRBJ2-2	NA	13	TGCAGTGCTAGTGCGGGGCGCGGCGGGGAGCTGTTTTTT	CSASAGRGGELFF
TRBV27	NA	TRBJ1-1	NA	15	TGTGCCAGCAGTTTCGGATACAGGGCGAACACTGAAGCTTTCTTT	CASSFGYRANTEAFF
TRBV9	NA	TRBJ2-2	NA	14	TGTGCCAGCAGCGCCAATGTGGGCACCGGGGAGCTGTTTTTT	CASSANVGTGELFF
TRBV30	TRBD2	TRBJ2-6	NA	15	TGTGCCTGGAGTGGGGGGGGCTCTGGGGCCAACGTCCTGACTTTC	CAWSGGGSGANVLTF
TRBV5-4	NA	TRBJ1-2	few	14	TGTGCCAGCAGCTTGGGCGGGGGCGGCTATGGCTACACCTTC	CASSLGGGGYGYTF
TRBV19	NA	TRBJ1-5	NA	14	TGTGCCAGTAAGATACTTGGGGTTGGAGAGCCCCAGCATTTT	CASKILGVGEPQHF
TRBV3-1/TRBV3-2	NA	TRBJ1-3	NA	15	TGTGCCAGCAGCCCCGGACTTGGCTCTGGAAACACCATATATTTT	CASSPGLGSGNTIYF
TRBV4-1	NA	TRBJ2-7	NA	14	TGCGCCAGCAGGCAAACGCTCTCCTCCTACGAGCAGTACTTC	CASRQTLSSYEQYF
TRBV5-8	NA	TRBJ1-2	NA	16	TGTGCCAGCAGCTTCTTCCCAGGGTTCACTAACTATGGCTACACCTTC	CASSFFPGFTNYGYTF
TRBV30	NA	TRBJ1-5	NA	13	TGTGCCTGGAGCCCCGGGGTTAATCAGCCCCAGCATTTT	CAWSPGVNQPQHF
TRBV7-9	NA	TRBJ1-1	NA	13	TGTGCCAGCACCCTCGGCCCAAGGCCTGAAGCTTTCTTT	CASTLGPRPEAFF
TRBV6-6	NA	TRBJ1-5	NA	13	TGTGCCAGCAGTTATGGGGGCGGGCAGCCCCAGCATTTT	CASSYGGGQPQHF
TRBV7-2	TRBD1	TRBJ1-6	once	15	TGTGCCAGCAGCCCCTACAGGGGGCGAGGCTCACCCCTCCACTTT	CASSPYRGRGSPLHF
TRBV5-1	NA	TRBJ1-1	few	15	TGCGCCAGCAGCTTGGGGATGGGACGGGACACTGAAGCTTTCTTT	CASSLGMGRDTEAFF
TRBV9	TRBD1	TRBJ1-2	NA	14	TGTGCCAGCAGCGTAGATGACAGGGGATATGGCTACACCTTC	CASSVDDRGYGYTF
TRBV19	TRBD1	TRBJ1-6	NA	15	TGTGCCAGTAGTACCCTGACAGGGATAGATTCACCCCTCCACTTT	CASSTLTGIDSPLHF
TRBV19	NA	TRBJ2-7	NA	14	TGTGCCAGTAGTCCCGACCAGACTGGCTACGAGCAGTACTTC	CASSPDQTGYEQYF
TRBV4-1	NA	TRBJ1-6	NA	15	TGCGCCAGCAGCCCCCAGGTACCGGGAGATTCACCCCTCCACTTT	CASSPQVPGDSPLHF
TRBV10-1	NA	TRBJ1-6	NA	17	TGCGCCAGCAGTGACAAATGGGGGAGCTCCTATAATTCACCCCTCCACTTT	CASSDKWGSSYNSPLHF
TRBV5-5	TRBD2	TRBJ2-1	once	16	TGTGCCAGCAGGGCCGGGACTAGCGGGGTATTGGATGAGCAGTTCTTC	CASRAGTSGVLDEQFF
TRBV7-9	NA	TRBJ2-1	NA	11	TGTGCCAGCAGCTTCAGCGATGAGCAGTTCTTC	CASSFSDEQFF
TRBV5-4	TRBD2	TRBJ2-1	few	16	TGTGCCAGCAGCCAAGGGGGACTAGCGGGAGGGTATGAGCAGTTCTTC	CASSQGGLAGGYEQFF
TRBV15	NA	TRBJ1-6	NA	14	TGTGCCACCAGCAGACCCGGGATCAATTCACCCCTCCACTTT	CATSRPGINSPLHF
TRBV21-1	NA	TRBJ2-2	many	12	TGTGCCAGCAGCTTTCGACAGCGGGAGCTGTTTTTT	CASSFRQRELFF
TRBV5-5	NA	TRBJ1-2	NA	15	TGTGCCAGCAGCTCCCCATGGGGACGGGACTATGGCTACACCTTC	CASSSPWGRDYGYTF
TRBV6-6	NA	TRBJ2-7	NA	15	TGTGCCAGCAGTCCCTGGGCAGGCAGCTCCTACGAGCAGTACTTC	CASSPWAGSSYEQYF
TRBV10-1	NA	TRBJ1-1	NA	14	TGCGCCAGCAGTGAAGCAGGGAGTAAGGCTGAAGCTTTCTTT	CASSEAGSKAEAFF
TRBV2	NA	TRBJ1-2	NA	14	TGTGCCAGCAGCGAGAGACGGGCTAACTATGGCTACACCTTC	CASSERRANYGYTF
TRBV9	TRBD2	TRBJ2-7	NA	15	TGTGCCAGCAGCCCAACTAGCGGGAGGGCCAACGAGCAGTACTTC	CASSPTSGRANEQYF
TRBV7-3	NA	TRBJ2-6	NA	17	TGTGCCAGCAGCTCCTTAAGGACGACCTCTGGGGCCAACGTCCTGACTTTC	CASSSLRTTSGANVLTF
TRBV6-1	TRBD1	TRBJ2-7	NA	14	TGTGCCAGCAGTGACCGCCAGGGGGCCGACGAGCAGTACTTC	CASSDRQGADEQYF
TRBV30	NA	TRBJ2-1	NA	14	TGTGCCTGGAGTAGACGACAGACACAGGGTCTGCAGTTCTTC	CAWSRRQTQGLQFF
TRBV5-6	TRBD2	TRBJ2-2	NA	16	TGTGCCAGCAGCTTGACCGGGAGGGCCTGGACCGGGGAGCTGTTTTTT	CASSLTGRAWTGELFF